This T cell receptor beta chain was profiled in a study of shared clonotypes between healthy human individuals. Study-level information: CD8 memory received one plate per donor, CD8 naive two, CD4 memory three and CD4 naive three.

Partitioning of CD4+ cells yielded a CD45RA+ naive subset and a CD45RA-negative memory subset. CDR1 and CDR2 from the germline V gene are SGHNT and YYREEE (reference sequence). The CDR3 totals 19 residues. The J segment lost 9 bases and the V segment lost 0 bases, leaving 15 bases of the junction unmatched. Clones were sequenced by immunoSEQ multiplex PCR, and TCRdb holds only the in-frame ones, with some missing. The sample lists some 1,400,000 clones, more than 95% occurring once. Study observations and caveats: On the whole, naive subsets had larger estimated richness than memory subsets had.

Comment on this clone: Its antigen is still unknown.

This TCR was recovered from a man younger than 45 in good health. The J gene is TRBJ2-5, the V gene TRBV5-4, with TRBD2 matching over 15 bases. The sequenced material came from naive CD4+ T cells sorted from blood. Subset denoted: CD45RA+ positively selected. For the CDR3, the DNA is TGTGCCAGCAGCTTGGAGGGACTAGCGGGAGGTACCGTCCACACGGCCCAGTACTTC. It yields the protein CASSLEGLAGGTVHTAQYF.